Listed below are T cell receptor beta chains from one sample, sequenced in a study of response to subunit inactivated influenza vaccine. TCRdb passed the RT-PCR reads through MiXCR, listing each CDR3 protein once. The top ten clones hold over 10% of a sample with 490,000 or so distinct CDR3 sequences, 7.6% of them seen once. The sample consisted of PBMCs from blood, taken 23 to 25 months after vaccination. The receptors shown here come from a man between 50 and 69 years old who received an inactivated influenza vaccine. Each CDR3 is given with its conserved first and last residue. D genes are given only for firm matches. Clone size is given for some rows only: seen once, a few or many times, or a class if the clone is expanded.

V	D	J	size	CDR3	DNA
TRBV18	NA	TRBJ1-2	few	CASSRGADYGYTF	TGTGCCAGCTCCAGAGGGGCCGACTATGGCTACACCTTC
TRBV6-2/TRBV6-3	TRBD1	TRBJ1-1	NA	CASSYQTGVTEAFF	TGTGCCAGCAGTTACCAGACAGGGGTTACTGAAGCTTTCTTT
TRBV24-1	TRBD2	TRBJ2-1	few	CATSDLTSGTYNEQFF	TGTGCCACCAGTGATTTGACTAGCGGTACCTACAATGAGCAGTTCTTC
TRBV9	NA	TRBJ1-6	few	CASSEGWGESPLHF	TGTGCCAGCAGCGAGGGCTGGGGTGAGTCACCCCTCCACTTT
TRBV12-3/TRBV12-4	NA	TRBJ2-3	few	CASSLFLGSTDTQYF	TGTGCCAGCAGTTTATTCTTAGGAAGCACAGATACGCAGTATTTT
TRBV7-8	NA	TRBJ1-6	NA	CASSLASAVTLNSPLHF	TGTGCCAGCAGCTTAGCGTCAGCTGTCACTTTGAATTCACCCCTCCACTTT
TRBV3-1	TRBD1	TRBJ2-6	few	CASTDRVVTGANVLTF	TGTGCCAGCACAGACAGGGTTGTAACTGGGGCCAACGTCCTGACTTTC
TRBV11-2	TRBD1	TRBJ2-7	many	CASSTRGTGAYEQYF	TGTGCCAGCAGCACACGGGGGACAGGGGCCTACGAGCAGTACTTC
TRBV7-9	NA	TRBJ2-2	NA	CASRVVSGYTGELFF	TGTGCCAGCAGAGTAGTGTCAGGGTACACCGGGGAGCTGTTTTTT
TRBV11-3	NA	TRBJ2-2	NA	CASSFSTPGELFF	TGTGCCAGCAGCTTCTCAACCCCCGGGGAGCTGTTTTTT
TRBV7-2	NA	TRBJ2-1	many	CASSLPGERYNEQFF	TGTGCCAGCAGCTTACCCGGGGAACGCTACAATGAGCAGTTCTTC
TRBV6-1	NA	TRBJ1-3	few	CASSDGAVFSGNTIYF	TGTGCCAGCAGTGATGGGGCAGTGTTCTCTGGAAACACCATATATTTT
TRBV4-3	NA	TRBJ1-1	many	CASSQDRGDTEAFF	TGCGCCAGCAGCCAAGACAGGGGAGACACTGAAGCTTTCTTT
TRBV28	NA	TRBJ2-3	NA	CASSFPRKAGKGSTDTQYF	TGTGCCAGCAGTTTCCCCCGGAAGGCTGGGAAGGGGAGCACAGATACGCAGTATTTT
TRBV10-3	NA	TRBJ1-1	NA	CAISSTGMNTEAFF	TGTGCCATCAGCTCGACAGGCATGAACACTGAAGCTTTCTTT
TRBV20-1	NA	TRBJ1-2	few	CSATRGEGNYGYTF	TGCAGTGCTACCCGCGGGGAGGGTAACTATGGCTACACCTTC
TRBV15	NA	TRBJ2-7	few	CATSSSIYIGDEQYF	TGTGCCACCAGCAGCTCCATCTATATAGGCGACGAGCAGTACTTC
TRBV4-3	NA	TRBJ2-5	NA	CASSQDLRTQKTQYF	TGCGCCAGCAGCCAAGATCTCAGGACCCAAAAGACCCAGTACTTC
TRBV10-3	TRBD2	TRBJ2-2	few	CAISYGGADTGELFF	TGTGCCATCAGTTACGGGGGGGCGGACACCGGGGAGCTGTTTTTT
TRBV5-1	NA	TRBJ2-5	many	CASSKVVEETQYF	TGCGCCAGCAGCAAGGTTGTAGAAGAGACCCAGTACTTC
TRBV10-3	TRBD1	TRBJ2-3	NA	CATSYRDRGDTQYF	TGTGCCACGAGCTACCGGGACAGGGGAGATACGCAGTATTTT
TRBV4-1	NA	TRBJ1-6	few	CASSQGRGNSPLHF	TGCGCCAGCAGCCAAGGACGGGGAAATTCACCCCTCCACTTT
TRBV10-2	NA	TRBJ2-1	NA	CASSQIIYNEQFF	TGCGCCAGCAGCCAGATTATCTACAATGAGCAGTTCTTC
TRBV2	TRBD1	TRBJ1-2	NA	CASSGTGQGLGGYTF	TGTGCCAGCAGTGGTACGGGACAGGGCCTTGGAGGCTACACCTTC
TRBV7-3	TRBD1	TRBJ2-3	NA	CASSPGDRRFTDTQYF	TGTGCCAGCAGCCCAGGGGACAGAAGATTCACAGATACGCAGTATTTT
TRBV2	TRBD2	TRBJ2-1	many	CASSEGGSSGGAPLYNEQFF	TGTGCCAGCAGTGAAGGGGGTTCTAGCGGGGGGGCCCCTCTTTACAATGAGCAGTTCTTC
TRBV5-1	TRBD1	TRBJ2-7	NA	CASSPGTARGYEQYF	TGCGCCAGCAGCCCGGGGACAGCACGAGGCTACGAGCAGTACTTC
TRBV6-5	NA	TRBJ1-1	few	CASSYVQSMNTEAFF	TGTGCCAGCAGTTATGTTCAGTCCATGAACACTGAAGCTTTCTTT
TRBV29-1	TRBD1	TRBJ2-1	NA	CSVSGQGISDEQFF	TGCAGCGTTTCAGGACAGGGGATTTCGGATGAGCAGTTCTTC
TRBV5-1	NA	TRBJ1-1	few	CASSNDGISGTEAFF	TGCGCCAGCAGCAATGACGGGATCTCGGGAACTGAAGCTTTCTTT
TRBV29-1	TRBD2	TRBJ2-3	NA	CSVGRGTTTDTQYF	TGCAGCGTTGGGAGAGGGACTACCACAGATACGCAGTATTTT
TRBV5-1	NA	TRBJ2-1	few	CASSFGGGASYNEQFF	TGCGCCAGCAGCTTTGGGGGGGGGGCCTCCTACAATGAGCAGTTCTTC
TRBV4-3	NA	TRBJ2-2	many	CASSQDRARTGELFF	TGCGCCAGCAGCCAAGACAGGGCGAGGACCGGGGAGCTGTTTTTT
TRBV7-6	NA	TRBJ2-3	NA	CASSLPGLDTQYF	TGTGCCAGCAGCCTTCCGGGGTTAGATACGCAGTATTTT
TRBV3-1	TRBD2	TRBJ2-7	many	CASSQVRGRASYEQYF	TGTGCCAGCAGCCAAGTAAGAGGGAGGGCCTCCTACGAGCAGTACTTC
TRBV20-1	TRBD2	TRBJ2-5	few	CSAAGLAKETQYF	TGCAGTGCTGCGGGACTAGCGAAAGAGACCCAGTACTTC
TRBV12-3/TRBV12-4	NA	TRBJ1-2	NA	CASSFREGRGYTF	TGTGCCAGCAGTTTTCGGGAGGGACGCGGCTACACCTTC
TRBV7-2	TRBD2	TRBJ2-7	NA	CASSTGLGTYEQYF	TGTGCCAGCAGCACGGGACTAGGAACCTACGAGCAGTACTTC
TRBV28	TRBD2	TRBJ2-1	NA	CASSLAHLGLAGFEQFF	TGTGCCAGCAGTTTAGCCCACCTCGGACTAGCGGGGTTTGAGCAGTTCTTC
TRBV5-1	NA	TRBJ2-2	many	CASSLDGGTGELFF	TGCGCCAGCAGCTTGGATGGCGGCACCGGGGAGCTGTTTTTT
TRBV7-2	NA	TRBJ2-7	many	CASSPSGSAEGYEQYF	TGTGCCAGCAGCCCCTCAGGGTCGGCGGAGGGGTACGAGCAGTACTTC
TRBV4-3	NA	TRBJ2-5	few	CASSQAGGLETQYF	TGCGCCAGCAGCCAAGCCGGGGGGCTAGAGACCCAGTACTTC
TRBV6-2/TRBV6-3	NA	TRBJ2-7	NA	CASSRDFSLKGEQYF	TGTGCCAGCAGCCGGGACTTCTCCCTCAAGGGCGAGCAGTACTTC
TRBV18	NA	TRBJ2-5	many	CASSPPISRETQYF	TGTGCCAGCTCACCACCGATTAGCCGAGAGACCCAGTACTTC
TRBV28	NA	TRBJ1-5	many	CASSPRAQPQHF	TGTGCCAGCAGTCCCAGGGCTCAGCCCCAGCATTTT
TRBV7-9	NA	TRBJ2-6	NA	CASSLFGAGANVLTF	TGTGCCAGCAGCTTATTCGGTGCTGGGGCCAACGTCCTGACTTTC
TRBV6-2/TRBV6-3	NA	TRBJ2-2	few	CASRPTSWATGELFF	TGTGCCAGCAGACCGACTAGTTGGGCCACCGGGGAGCTGTTTTTT
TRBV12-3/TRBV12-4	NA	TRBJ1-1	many	CASSFGDFWDGSPMNTEAFF	TGTGCCAGCAGTTTCGGAGATTTTTGGGACGGCAGCCCCATGAACACTGAAGCTTTCTTT
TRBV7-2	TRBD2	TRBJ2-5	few	CASSLAGTRRYQETQYF	TGTGCCAGCAGCTTAGCGGGGACTAGAAGGTACCAAGAGACCCAGTACTTC
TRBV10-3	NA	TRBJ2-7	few	CAISESSTDSYEQYF	TGTGCCATCAGTGAGTCCTCCACAGATTCCTACGAGCAGTACTTC
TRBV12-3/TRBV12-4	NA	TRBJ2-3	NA	CASSLIELWGPTHTDTQYF	TGTGCCAGCAGTTTAATCGAACTCTGGGGCCCCACACACACAGATACGCAGTATTTT
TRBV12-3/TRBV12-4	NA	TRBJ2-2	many	CASSLGANTGELFF	TGTGCCAGCAGTTTAGGGGCGAACACCGGGGAGCTGTTTTTT
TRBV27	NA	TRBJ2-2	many	CASSLTPNTGELFF	TGTGCCAGCAGTTTAACGCCGAACACCGGGGAGCTGTTTTTT
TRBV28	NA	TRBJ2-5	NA	CASSDTGILIDGSETQYF	TGTGCCAGCAGCGATACCGGGATTCTCATCGACGGGTCAGAGACCCAGTACTTC
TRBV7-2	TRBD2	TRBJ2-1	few	CASSLGSSGRTEQFF	TGTGCCAGCAGCTTAGGGAGTAGCGGGAGAACTGAGCAGTTCTTC
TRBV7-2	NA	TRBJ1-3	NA	CASSLAIHTGNTIYF	TGTGCCAGCAGCTTAGCGATCCACACTGGAAACACCATATATTTT
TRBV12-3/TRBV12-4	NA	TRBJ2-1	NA	CASSSPERRSYNEQFF	TGTGCCAGCAGCTCCCCAGAGCGGAGATCCTACAATGAGCAGTTCTTC
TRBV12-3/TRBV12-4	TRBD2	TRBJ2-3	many	CASSLRLAGGLHTDTQYF	TGTGCCAGCAGTTTACGGCTAGCGGGGGGACTTCACACAGATACGCAGTATTTT
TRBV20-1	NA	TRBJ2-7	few	CSARVPGTNSYEQYF	TGCAGTGCTAGAGTACCCGGGACCAACTCCTACGAGCAGTACTTC
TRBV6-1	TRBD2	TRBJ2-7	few	CASRRLAGDHEQYF	TGTGCCAGCAGGCGACTAGCGGGAGACCACGAGCAGTACTTC